This TCR beta chain was identified in a study of blood T cell repertoires in COVID-19. The method was immunoSEQ multiplex PCR; TCRdb's version includes in-frame clones alone and lacks a portion of them. The table lists a few hundred thousand clones, 65% to 90% of them singletons. Germline values: CDR1 SGDLS, CDR2 YYNGEE. The CDR3 loop spans 13 amino acids. Trimming took 3 bases from V and 3 from J, leaving 9 bases between them. The TCR comes from a woman aged 40 to 50 with acute COVID-19. The source material was PBMCs or T cells enriched from blood (not recorded which). V is TRBV9 and J is TRBJ1-1; D might be TRBD1 (5 bases). In nucleotides, the CDR3 is TGTGCCAGCAGCGCTCGACAGTACACTGAAGCTTTCTTT. This encodes CASSARQYTEAFF.